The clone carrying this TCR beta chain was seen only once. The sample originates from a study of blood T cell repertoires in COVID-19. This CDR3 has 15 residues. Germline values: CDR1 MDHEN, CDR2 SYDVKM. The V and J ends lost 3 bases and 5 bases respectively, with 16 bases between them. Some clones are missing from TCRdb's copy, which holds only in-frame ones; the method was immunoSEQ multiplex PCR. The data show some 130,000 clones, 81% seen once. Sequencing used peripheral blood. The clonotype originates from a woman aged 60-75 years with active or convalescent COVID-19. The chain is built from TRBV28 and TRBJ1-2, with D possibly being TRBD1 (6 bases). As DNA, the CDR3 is TGTGCCAGCAGTTTCGTCAGGGGTAGGCCTTATGGCTACACCTTC. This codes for CASSFVRGRPYGYTF.